This T cell receptor (beta chain) is from a study of shared clonotypes between healthy human individuals. Sequencing used immunoSEQ multiplex PCR; TCRdb keeps in-frame clones, though not all of them. The table has about 470,000 clones, 70% to 80% seen once. CDR1 and CDR2 from the germline V gene are SGHTA and FQGNSA. This CDR3 has 15 residues. V dropped 3 bases and J dropped 2 bases, with 12 bases sitting between them. V usage is TRBV7-2 and J usage is TRBJ2-3; TRBD2 might be the D (6 bases). This clonotype originated in a woman in her thirties or forties in good health. Some clones in this sample may be carry-over from other donors' samples. The sample comprised PBMCs. CDR3 protein: CASSLGGRFTDTQYF. DNA of the CDR3: TGTGCCAGCAGCTTGGGGGGTCGCTTCACAGATACGCAGTATTTT.